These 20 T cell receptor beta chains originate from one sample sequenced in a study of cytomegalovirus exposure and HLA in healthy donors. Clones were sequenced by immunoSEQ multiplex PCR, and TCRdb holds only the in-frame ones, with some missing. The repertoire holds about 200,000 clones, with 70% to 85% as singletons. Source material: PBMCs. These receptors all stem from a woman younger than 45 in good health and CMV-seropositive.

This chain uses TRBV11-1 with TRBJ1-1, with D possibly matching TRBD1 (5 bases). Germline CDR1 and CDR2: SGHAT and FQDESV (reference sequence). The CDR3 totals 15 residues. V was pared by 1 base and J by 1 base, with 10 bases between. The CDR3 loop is CASSLEGGQNTEAFF. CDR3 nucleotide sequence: TGTGCCAGCAGCTTAGAGGGTGGACAGAACACTGAAGCTTTCTTT.

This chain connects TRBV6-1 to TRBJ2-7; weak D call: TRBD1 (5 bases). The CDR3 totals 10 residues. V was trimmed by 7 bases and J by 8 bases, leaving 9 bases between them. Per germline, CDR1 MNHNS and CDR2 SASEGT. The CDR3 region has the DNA TGTGCCAGCACCAAGGGGAAGCAGTACTTC. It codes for CASTKGKQYF.

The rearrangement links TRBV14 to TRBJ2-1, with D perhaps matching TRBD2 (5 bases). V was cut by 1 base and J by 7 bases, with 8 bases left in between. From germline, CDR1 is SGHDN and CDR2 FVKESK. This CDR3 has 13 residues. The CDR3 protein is CASSQGERNEQFF. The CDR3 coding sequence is TGTGCCAGCAGCCAAGGGGAGCGGAATGAGCAGTTCTTC.

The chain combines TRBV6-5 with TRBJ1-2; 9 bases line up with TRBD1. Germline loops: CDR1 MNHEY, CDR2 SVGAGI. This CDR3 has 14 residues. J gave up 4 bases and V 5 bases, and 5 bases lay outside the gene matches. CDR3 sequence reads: CASSQGQGIYGYTF. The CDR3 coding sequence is TGTGCCAGCAGTCAGGGACAGGGAATCTATGGCTACACCTTC.

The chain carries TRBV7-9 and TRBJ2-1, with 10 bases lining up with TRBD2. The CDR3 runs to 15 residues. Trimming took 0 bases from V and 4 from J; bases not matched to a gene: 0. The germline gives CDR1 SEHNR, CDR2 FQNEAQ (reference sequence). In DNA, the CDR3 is TGTGCCAGCAGCTTAGCAGCGGGAGGGTACAATGAGCAGTTCTTC. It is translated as CASSLAAGGYNEQFF.

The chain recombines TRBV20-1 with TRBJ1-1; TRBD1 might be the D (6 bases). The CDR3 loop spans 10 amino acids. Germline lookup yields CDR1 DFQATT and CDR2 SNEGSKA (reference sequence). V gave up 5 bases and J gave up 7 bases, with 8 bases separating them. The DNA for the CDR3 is TGCAGTGCTGGACAGTATGAAGCTTTCTTT. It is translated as CSAGQYEAFF.

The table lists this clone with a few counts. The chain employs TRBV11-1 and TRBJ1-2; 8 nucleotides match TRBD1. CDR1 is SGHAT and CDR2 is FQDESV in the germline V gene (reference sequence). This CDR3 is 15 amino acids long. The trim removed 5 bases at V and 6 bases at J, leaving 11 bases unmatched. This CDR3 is CASSPWTGTRDGYTF. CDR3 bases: TGTGCCAGCAGCCCTTGGACAGGGACGAGGGATGGCTACACCTTC.

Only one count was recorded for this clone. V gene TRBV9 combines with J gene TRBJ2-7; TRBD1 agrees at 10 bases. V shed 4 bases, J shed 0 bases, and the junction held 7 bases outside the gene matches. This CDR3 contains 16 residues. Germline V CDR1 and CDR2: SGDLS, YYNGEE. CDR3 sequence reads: CASSPRGDRGSYEQYF. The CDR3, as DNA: TGTGCCAGCAGCCCGCGGGGGGACAGGGGCTCCTACGAGCAGTACTTC.

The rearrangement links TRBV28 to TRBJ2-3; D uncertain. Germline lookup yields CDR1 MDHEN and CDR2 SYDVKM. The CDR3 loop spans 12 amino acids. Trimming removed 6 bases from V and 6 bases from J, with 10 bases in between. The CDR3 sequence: CASSPVRDTQYF. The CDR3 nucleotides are TGTGCCAGCAGCCCTGTTCGGGATACGCAGTATTTT.

This CDR3 is CASSTLGYEQYF. CDR3 DNA sequence: TGTGCCAGTAGTACCCTCGGCTACGAGCAGTACTTC. The V call is TRBV19, the J call TRBJ2-7; D is unresolved. The CDR3 is 12 amino acids. Germline-derived CDR1 and CDR2 are LNHDA and SQIVND (reference sequence). The ends were cut back, 4 bases at V and 3 bases at J, with 7 bases in the middle.

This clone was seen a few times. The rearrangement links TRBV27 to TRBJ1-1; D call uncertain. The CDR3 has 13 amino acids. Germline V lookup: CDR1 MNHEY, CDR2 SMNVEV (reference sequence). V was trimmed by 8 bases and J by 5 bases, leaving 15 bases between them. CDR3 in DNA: TGTGCCAGCGGGCGAGGGTTCCGGACTGAAGCTTTCTTT. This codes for CASGRGFRTEAFF.

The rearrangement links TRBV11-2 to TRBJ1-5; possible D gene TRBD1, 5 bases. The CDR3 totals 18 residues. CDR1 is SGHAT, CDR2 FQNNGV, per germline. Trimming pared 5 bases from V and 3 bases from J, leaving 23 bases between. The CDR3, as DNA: TGTGCCAGCAGCCCCTATCCGACAGCAACTATCTCCAATCAGCCCCAGCATTTT. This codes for CASSPYPTATISNQPQHF. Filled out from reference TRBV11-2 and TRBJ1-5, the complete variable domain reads EAGVAQSPRYKIIEKRQSVAFWCNPISGHATLYWYQQILGQGPKLLIQFQNNGVVDDSQLPKDRFSAERLKGVDSTLKIQPAKLEDSAVYLCASSPYPTATISNQPQHFGDGTRLSIL.

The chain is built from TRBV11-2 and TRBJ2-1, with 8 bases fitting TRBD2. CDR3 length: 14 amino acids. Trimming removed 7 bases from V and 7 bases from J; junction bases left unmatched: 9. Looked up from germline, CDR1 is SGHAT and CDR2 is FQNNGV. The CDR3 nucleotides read TGTGCCAGCACCCACTCGGCTAGCGGGAATGAGCAGTTCTTC. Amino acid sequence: CASTHSASGNEQFF.

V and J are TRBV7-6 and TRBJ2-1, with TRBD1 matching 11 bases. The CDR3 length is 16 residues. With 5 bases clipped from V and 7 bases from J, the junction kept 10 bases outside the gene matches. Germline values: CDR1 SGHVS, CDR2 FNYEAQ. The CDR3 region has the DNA TGTGCCAGCAGCCGCCCGGGGACAGGGGGTCGGAATGAGCAGTTCTTC. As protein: CASSRPGTGGRNEQFF.

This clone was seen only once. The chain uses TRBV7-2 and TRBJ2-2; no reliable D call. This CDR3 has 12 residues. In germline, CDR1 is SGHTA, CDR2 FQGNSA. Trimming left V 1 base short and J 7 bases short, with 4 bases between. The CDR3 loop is CASSLGVGELFF. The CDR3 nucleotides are TGTGCCAGCAGCTTAGGAGTCGGGGAGCTGTTTTTT. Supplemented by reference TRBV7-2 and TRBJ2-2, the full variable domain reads GAGVSQSPSNKVTEKGKDVELRCDPISGHTALYWYRQSLGQGLEFLIYFQGNSAPDKSGLPSDRFSAERTGGSVSTLTIQRTQQEDSAVYLCASSLGVGELFFGEGSRLTVL.

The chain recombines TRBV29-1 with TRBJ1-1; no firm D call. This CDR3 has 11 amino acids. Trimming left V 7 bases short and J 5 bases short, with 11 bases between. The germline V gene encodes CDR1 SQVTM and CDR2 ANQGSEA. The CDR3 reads CSAMTPTEAFF. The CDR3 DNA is TGCAGCGCCATGACACCAACTGAAGCTTTCTTT.

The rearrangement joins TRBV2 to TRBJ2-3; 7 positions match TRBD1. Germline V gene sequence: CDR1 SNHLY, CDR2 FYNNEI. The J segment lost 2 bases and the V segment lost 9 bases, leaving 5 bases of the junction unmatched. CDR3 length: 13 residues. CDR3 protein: CARRDRFTDTQYF. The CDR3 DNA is TGTGCCAGGAGGGACAGATTCACAGATACGCAGTATTTT.

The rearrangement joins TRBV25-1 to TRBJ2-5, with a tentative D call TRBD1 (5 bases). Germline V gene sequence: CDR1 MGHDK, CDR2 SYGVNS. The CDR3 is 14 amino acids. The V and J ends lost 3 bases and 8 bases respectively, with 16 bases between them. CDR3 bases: TGTGCCAGCAGTGACGACAGTCCCAAGAGAACCCAGTACTTC. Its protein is CASSDDSPKRTQYF. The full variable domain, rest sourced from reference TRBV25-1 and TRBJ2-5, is EADIYQTPRYLVIGTGKKITLECSQTMGHDKMYWYQQDPGMELHLIHYSYGVNSTEKGDLSSESTVSRIRTEHFPLTLESARPSHTSQYLCASSDDSPKRTQYFGPGTRLLVL.

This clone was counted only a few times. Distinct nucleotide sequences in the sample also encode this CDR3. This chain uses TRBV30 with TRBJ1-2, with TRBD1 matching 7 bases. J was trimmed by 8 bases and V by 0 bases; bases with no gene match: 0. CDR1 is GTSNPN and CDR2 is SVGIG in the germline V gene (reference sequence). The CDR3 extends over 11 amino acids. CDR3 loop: CAWSVGGGYTF. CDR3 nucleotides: TGTGCCTGGAGTGTAGGGGGCGGCTACACCTTC.

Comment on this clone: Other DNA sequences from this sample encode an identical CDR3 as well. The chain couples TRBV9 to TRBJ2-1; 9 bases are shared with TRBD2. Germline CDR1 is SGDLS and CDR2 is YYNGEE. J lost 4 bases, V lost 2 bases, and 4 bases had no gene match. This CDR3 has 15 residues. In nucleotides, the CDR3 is TGTGCCAGCAGCGTGGGACTAGCATCATACAATGAGCAGTTCTTC. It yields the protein CASSVGLASYNEQFF.